A selection of T cell receptor beta chains follows, all from one sample in a study of siplizumab effects on memory and regulatory T cells. Repertoires were generated with immunoSEQ multiplex PCR, while TCRdb's copy carries only in-frame clones and drops some. The sample lists some 100,000 clones; 80% to 95% were seen once. Sequences were obtained from CD4+ T cells sorted from blood. Every receptor here comes from a human donor in good health. Some clones in this sample may be carry-over from other donors' samples. CDR3s include the opening cysteine and the closing phenylalanine or tryptophan. D genes are given only for firm matches. Clone size is given for some rows only: seen once, a few or many times, or a class if the clone is expanded.

j_call d_call v_call clone_size cdr3_nt cdr3_aa
TRBJ2-2 TRBD2 TRBV16 - TGTGCCAGCAGCGGGACTACAGCTAACACCGGGGAGCTGTTTTTT CASSGTTANTGELFF
TRBJ2-1 - TRBV30 - TGTGCCTGGAGTGTACAATGGGGGGCACCCTACTACAATGAGCAGTTCTTC CAWSVQWGAPYYNEQFF
TRBJ2-3 TRBD2 TRBV6-6 - TGTGCCAGCAGTAGATCTAGCGGGGGCACACAAGATACGCAGTATTTT CASSRSSGGTQDTQYF
TRBJ2-2 - TRBV27 - TGTGCCAGCGGATTCACCGGGGAGCTGTTTTTT CASGFTGELFF
TRBJ1-3 - TRBV10-3 many TGTGCCATCAGCTCCGCCTCCTTGACAGGTAGTGGAAACACCATATATTTT CAISSASLTGSGNTIYF
TRBJ1-5 - TRBV7-5 once TGTGCCAGAAGCTGGGGACAGGGGGATCAGCCCCAGCATTTT CARSWGQGDQPQHF
TRBJ1-3 - TRBV7-6 - TGTGCCAGCAGCTCACTACAGGGTCCCACCGGAAACACCATATATTTT CASSSLQGPTGNTIYF
TRBJ2-7 - TRBV29-1 - TGCAGCGGTCGGCAGGCGCAAGGTTACGAGCAGTACTTC CSGRQAQGYEQYF
TRBJ2-1 TRBD2 TRBV10-2 - TGCGCCAGCAGCTTCCCCGGCGGGAGCGTTTCTTATAATGAGCAGTTCTTC CASSFPGGSVSYNEQFF
TRBJ2-5 - TRBV18 - TGTGCCAGCTCGCCGGACAGCCAAGAGACCCAGTACTTC CASSPDSQETQYF
TRBJ2-7 TRBD2 TRBV15 - TGTGCCACCAGCAAAGCGGGAGTATCCTACGAGCAGTACTTC CATSKAGVSYEQYF
TRBJ2-3 TRBD1 TRBV7-9 - TGTGCCAGCAGCTTAGGGACAGGGGGACTCACAGATACGCAGTATTTT CASSLGTGGLTDTQYF
TRBJ2-5 TRBD2 TRBV5-7 - TGTGCCAGCAGCTTGGGACTAGCGGAGACCCAGTACTTC CASSLGLAETQYF
TRBJ2-1 - TRBV6-5 - TGTGCCAGCAGTCGCGGCCCCTACAATGAGCAGTTCTTC CASSRGPYNEQFF
TRBJ2-3 TRBD2 TRBV11-2 - TGTGCCAGCAGCTTAGGGAAGCGGGAGTACACAGATACGCAGTATTTT CASSLGKREYTDTQYF
TRBJ2-7 - TRBV11-3 few TGTGCCAGCAGCTTAGGTGCGGGCGAGCAGTACTTC CASSLGAGEQYF
TRBJ2-7 - TRBV21-1 - TGTGCCAGCACGCGGGAGAGGAGCGCGGTCTACGAGCAGTACTTC CASTRERSAVYEQYF
TRBJ1-1 - TRBV21-1 - TGTGCCAGCACCATCGTGGGGGGGCCAACTGAAGCTTTCTTT CASTIVGGPTEAFF
TRBJ2-2 - TRBV5-8 - TGTGCCAGCAGCTTGGTCCGAACAGGGAGCCGCGGGGAGCTGTTTTTT CASSLVRTGSRGELFF
TRBJ2-2 TRBD1 TRBV19 - TGTGCCAGTAGTATAGTGGACAGGGGGAAGGGGGAGCTGTTTTTT CASSIVDRGKGELFF
TRBJ1-2 - TRBV19 - TGTGCCAGTAGCGTTAATCCCACAGGGGGCTACACCTTC CASSVNPTGGYTF
TRBJ1-2 - TRBV19 - TGTGCCAGTAGTCGGGACCGGGACATCTATGGCTACACCTTC CASSRDRDIYGYTF
TRBJ1-5 TRBD1 TRBV7-9 - TGTGCCAGCAGCTCCGACGGGACAGGGAAGGGCAATCAGCCCCAGCATTTT CASSSDGTGKGNQPQHF
TRBJ2-1 - TRBV29-1 - TGCAGCGTACCTGACCCGGTAAAGCAGTTCTTC CSVPDPVKQFF
TRBJ2-2 TRBD2 TRBV2 - TGTGCCAGCAGCCCGGGACTAGTAAACACCGGGGAGCTGTTTTTT CASSPGLVNTGELFF
TRBJ2-3 TRBD2 TRBV7-2 - TGTGCCAGCAATAAAGCGGGAGGGATCACAGATACGCAGTATTTT CASNKAGGITDTQYF
TRBJ2-5 TRBD2 TRBV27 - TGTGCCACCACCCACGGGGAGGGAGAGGGGGAGACCCAGTACTTC CATTHGEGEGETQYF
TRBJ2-7 - TRBV5-1 - TGCGCCAGCAGCCCTGCTCAAGGCGAGCAGTACTTC CASSPAQGEQYF
TRBJ2-1 TRBD2 TRBV10-3 - TGTGCCATCAGCCAGGGGTCTAGCGGGTACAATGAGCAGTTCTTC CAISQGSSGYNEQFF
TRBJ2-1 - TRBV10-3 - TGTGCCATCAGTAATAGCGGAAGCTCCTACAATGAGCAGTTCTTC CAISNSGSSYNEQFF
TRBJ2-3 - TRBV28 - TGTGCCAGCAGTTCACACTCAGGGGGGTACACAGATACGCAGTATTTT CASSSHSGGYTDTQYF
TRBJ1-6 - TRBV18 - TGTGCCAGCTCACCACCCAACCCTGCCCTACCCCTCCACTTT CASSPPNPALPLHF
TRBJ2-7 - TRBV6-5 - TGTGCCAGCAGTTACTATAATTCGCCTCCCTACGAGCAGTACTTC CASSYYNSPPYEQYF
TRBJ1-5 - TRBV18 few TGTGCCAGCTCACTGGGACAACTTCTTAGCAATCAGCCCCAGCATTTT CASSLGQLLSNQPQHF
TRBJ2-1 TRBD2 TRBV5-1 few TGCGCCAGCAGCGGCGGGACTAGCGGGAAGGAGGCTGAGCAGTTCTTC CASSGGTSGKEAEQFF
TRBJ2-5 - TRBV29-1 - TGCAGCAAACTAGAACAAGAGACCCAGTACTTC CSKLEQETQYF
TRBJ1-4 TRBD1 TRBV6-6 - TGTGCCGCCCGGACAGGGAATGAAAAACTGTTTTTT CAARTGNEKLFF
TRBJ2-5 - TRBV5-4 - TGTGCCAGCAGCTTGACTGCCGACCACTCAACTCGGGAGACCCAGTACTTC CASSLTADHSTRETQYF
TRBJ2-7 TRBD2 TRBV5-1 - TGCGCCAGCAGCCAACTAGCGGCAACCTACGAGCAGTACTTC CASSQLAATYEQYF
TRBJ2-7 - TRBV19 few TGTGCCAGTAGTATGGGGGCTACCTACGAGCAGTACTTC CASSMGATYEQYF
TRBJ2-1 TRBD1 TRBV7-3 - TGTGCCAGCAGCCCCCCCGGGACAGGGTCAGTTGAGCAGTTCTTC CASSPPGTGSVEQFF
TRBJ1-2 - TRBV27 once TGTGCCAGCAGTTTTGGTGTGACTAACTATGGCTACACCTTC CASSFGVTNYGYTF
TRBJ2-2 - TRBV11-2 - TGTGCCAGCAGCTTCCCACAGGCTCTAACCGGGGAGCTGTTTTTT CASSFPQALTGELFF
TRBJ2-2 TRBD2 TRBV9 - TGTGCCAGCAGCGGGCCTAGCGGGAGGGTAAACACCGGGGAGCTGTTTTTT CASSGPSGRVNTGELFF
TRBJ1-3 - TRBV14 once TGTGCCAGCAGCCAAGAACTGTACTCTGGAAACACCATATATTTT CASSQELYSGNTIYF
TRBJ1-2 - TRBV25-1 few TGTGCCAGCAGCAACCAACAGGGTAACTATGGCTACACCTTC CASSNQQGNYGYTF
TRBJ2-1 TRBD2 TRBV2 once TGTGCCAGCAGTGGAGCTAGCGGGAGATACAATGAGCAGTTCTTC CASSGASGRYNEQFF
TRBJ2-3 - TRBV27 - TGTGCCAGCAGTCCACTGGGTCGCGTGCACACAGATACGCAGTATTTT CASSPLGRVHTDTQYF
TRBJ1-1 - TRBV6-1 - TGTGCCAGCTTAGCAGGGAGCACTGAAGCTTTCTTT CASLAGSTEAFF
TRBJ2-1 - TRBV2 - TGTGCCAGCACCAACGACTACAATGAGCAGTTCTTC CASTNDYNEQFF
TRBJ2-5 - TRBV19 once TGTGCCAGTAGTTTACGGAGCGGGGAGACCCAGTACTTC CASSLRSGETQYF
TRBJ1-5 - TRBV15 - TGTGCCACCAGCAGAGATGGCCATAATCAGCCCCAGCATTTT CATSRDGHNQPQHF
TRBJ2-3 TRBD1 TRBV11-1 - TGTGCCAGCAGCCCCTCGACAGGGTTTGCAGATACGCAGTATTTT CASSPSTGFADTQYF
TRBJ2-1 - TRBV9 - TGTGCCAGCAGCGTAGTTAGCACCCCCCTTACCAATGAGCAGTTCTTC CASSVVSTPLTNEQFF
TRBJ2-1 - TRBV7-6 - TGTGCCAGCACCTCCCGAACCAATGAGCAGTTCTTC CASTSRTNEQFF